This T cell receptor (beta chain) was sequenced during a study of tumor-infiltrating lymphocytes in primary liver carcinoma. Study observations and caveats: Just about 7-25% of leading clones were found in every one of five regions. Tumor top-250-clone fraction significantly exceeded that of blood (p = 0.039). Pairs of tumor regions overlapped more than tumor-adjacent and tumor-blood pairs did.

Total RNA amounting to 500 ng was the source from which TCR beta cDNA was made with a constant-region primer. ARM-PCR was slightly modified, and three nested multiplex PCR rounds with it gave rise to the TCR beta libraries. Use of TRBV1-TRBV30 forward primers with a C-beta reverse primer characterized the first two PCR rounds, which lasted nine to eleven cycles each. MiXCR, run by TCRdb on the multiplex PCR reads, gives a single entry per CDR3 protein. In the table there are 50,000 to 70,000 distinct CDR3 sequences, less than 75% of which are singletons. The CDR3 is 14 residues long. Notes on this clonotype: What it binds is unknown. One end of the junction does not line up with germline, which may come from a read error.

Investigators took RNA and DNA out together from 20-30 mg of unsorted bulk tissue. Surgical resection was used to treat these primary liver carcinoma patients. The sequenced material came from liver tumor tissue from sampling region 2. This sample's subset: tumor region T2, inferior pole. The rearrangement joins TRBV12-3 or TRBV12-4 to TRBJ1-1; D gene uncertain. This TCR came from a man between 35 and 55 years old with primary liver carcinoma and hepatitis B virus infection. The DNA for the CDR3 is TGTGCCAACAGTTTAGGGCTCATGAACACTGAAGCTTTCTTT. Translated, it gives CANSLGLMNTEAFF.